This is a list of T cell receptor beta chains from one sample in a study of cytotoxic CD8 clonotypes in ibrutinib-treated CLL. This table comes from immunoSEQ multiplex PCR, and its TCRdb copy is limited to in-frame clones, with some not included. Here the sample spans about 250,000 clones, 70% being singletons. The sample here was PBMCs, taken after 24 months of ibrutinib treatment. The receptors derive from a human donor with chronic lymphocytic leukemia. The CDR3 runs from the conserved cysteine through the conserved F or W. A D gene is named only where the DNA matches it firmly. Only some rows state a clone size, as once, few, many or a class for expanded clones.

size,J,V,D,length,DNA,CDR3
once,TRBJ2-7,TRBV27,.,14,TGTGCCAGCAGTCCCGGGACCTATTCCTACGAGCAGTACTTC,CASSPGTYSYEQYF
once,TRBJ1-2,TRBV5-1,.,15,TGCGCCAGCAGCTTGGCCGGAGGGGTGGGGACAGGCTACACCTTC,CASSLAGGVGTGYTF
.,TRBJ2-1,TRBV27,.,15,TGTGCCAGCAGTTTAGGATCGGGAGACGGGAATGAGCAGTTCTTC,CASSLGSGDGNEQFF
.,TRBJ2-5,TRBV5-1,TRBD1,14,TGCGCCAGCAGCCCGGGGACAGCGCGAGAGACCCAGTACTTC,CASSPGTARETQYF
.,TRBJ2-2,TRBV10-2,TRBD2,18,TGCGCCAGCAACGAGAGACTAGCGGGAGGTCGGGACACCGGGGAGCTGTTTTTT,CASNERLAGGRDTGELFF
.,TRBJ1-1,TRBV30,.,12,TGTGCCTGGGCAGGAGGGAACACTGAAGCTTTCTTT,CAWAGGNTEAFF
.,TRBJ2-7,TRBV30,.,10,TGTGCCTGGGGGCGGGACGAGCAGTACTTC,CAWGRDEQYF
.,TRBJ2-5,TRBV4-2,TRBD2,18,TGTGCCAGCAGCCAAGAAGAGGGTCTAGCGGGAGCCTTGGAGACCCAGTACTTC,CASSQEEGLAGALETQYF
.,TRBJ2-7,TRBV18,TRBD1,13,TGTGCCAGCTCAGACGGGACAGCCTACGAGCAGTACTTC,CASSDGTAYEQYF
.,TRBJ2-6,TRBV25-1,.,15,TGTGCCAGCAGTGAATCAGGCGCTGGGGCCAACGTCCTGACTTTC,CASSESGAGANVLTF
.,TRBJ2-5,TRBV27,TRBD1,15,TGTGCCAGCAGTCCGGGACAGGGTTTAACGGAGACCCAGTACTTC,CASSPGQGLTETQYF
.,TRBJ1-1,TRBV20-1,.,11,TGCAGTGCTCATTCGTTGCCTGAAGCTTTCTTT,CSAHSLPEAFF
.,TRBJ2-3,TRBV28,.,15,TGTGCCAGCAGTTTGGAGTCAACCGGGGCAGATACGCAGTATTTT,CASSLESTGADTQYF
.,TRBJ1-2,TRBV5-6,TRBD1,13,TGTGCCAGCAGCCGGGACAGGGACTATGGCTACACCTTC,CASSRDRDYGYTF
.,TRBJ2-5,TRBV29-1,.,13,TGCAGCGTTGCGGCTAGTATCGGCGAGACCCAGTACTTC,CSVAASIGETQYF
.,TRBJ2-4,TRBV14,.,16,TGTGCCAGCAGCCAAGGTGACAGTATAGCCAAAAACATTCAGTACTTC,CASSQGDSIAKNIQYF
.,TRBJ2-1,TRBV29-1,TRBD2,13,TGCAGCGTTGAAGGGTTGAGCGGGAGTGAGCAGTTCTTC,CSVEGLSGSEQFF
few,TRBJ2-2,TRBV9,.,13,TGTGCCAGCAGCGTAGCCGGCACCGGGGAGCTGTTTTTT,CASSVAGTGELFF
few,TRBJ2-7,TRBV2,.,15,TGTGCCAGCAGTGAAAACAGGGAACCCTCCTACGAGCAGTACTTC,CASSENREPSYEQYF
few,TRBJ2-6,TRBV27,.,13,TGTGCCAGCAGTTTAGGTGGGGCCAACGTCCTGACTTTC,CASSLGGANVLTF
.,TRBJ1-4,TRBV6-6,.,14,TGTGCCATCGGCGGGGGGGCCGCTAATGAAAAACTGTTTTTT,CAIGGGAANEKLFF
.,TRBJ2-5,TRBV28,.,14,TGTGCCAGCAGCCCCTCCCTCGGGGGAGAGACCCAGTACTTC,CASSPSLGGETQYF
.,TRBJ1-4,TRBV4-2,TRBD1,17,TGTGCCAGCAGCCATCCATCGGCGGGACAGGGTGGTGAAAAACTGTTTTTT,CASSHPSAGQGGEKLFF
.,TRBJ1-2,TRBV29-1,.,16,TGCAGCGTTGTGGGGCTGACGGACGAAGCTAACTATGGCTACACCTTC,CSVVGLTDEANYGYTF
.,TRBJ2-3,TRBV4-3,.,15,TGCGCCAGCAGCCCCGACGGGGGGCCGGCAGATACGCAGTATTTT,CASSPDGGPADTQYF
.,TRBJ2-3,TRBV12-5,TRBD1,16,TGTGCTAGTGGTTTGGGGGGACAGGGAAAGGCGGATACGCAGTATTTT,CASGLGGQGKADTQYF
.,TRBJ2-5,TRBV5-1,.,16,TGCGCCAGCAGCCCCCGGGTCGGGGGGCACGGGGAGACCCAGTACTTC,CASSPRVGGHGETQYF
.,TRBJ2-3,TRBV15,TRBD2,14,TGTGCCACCCAATCTGGGGGGGGGTTTGATACGCAGTATTTT,CATQSGGGFDTQYF
.,TRBJ2-6,TRBV6-5,.,16,TGTGCCAGCAGTTACTCGGAGGGAACTGGGGCCAACGTCCTGACTTTC,CASSYSEGTGANVLTF
.,TRBJ2-3,TRBV6-5,.,15,TGTGCCAGCAGCCGCGGGACAGTCAGCACAGATACGCAGTATTTT,CASSRGTVSTDTQYF
.,TRBJ1-1,TRBV27,.,13,TGTGCCAGCAGTTTATCGGTAGCCCCCGGGGCTTTCTTT,CASSLSVAPGAFF
.,TRBJ2-7,TRBV4-1,TRBD2,15,TGCGCCAGCAGCTCCGGACTAGCGGAGTACTACGAGCAGTACTTC,CASSSGLAEYYEQYF
.,TRBJ2-7,TRBV4-1,TRBD2,15,TGCGCCAGCAGCCAAGGAGCGGGAGCGCTCATCGAGCAGTACTTC,CASSQGAGALIEQYF
.,TRBJ1-4,TRBV2,.,11,TGTGCCAGCAGGGGGCGGGAAAAACTGTTTTTT,CASRGREKLFF
.,TRBJ2-7,TRBV20-1,.,10,TGCAGTGCTACCCCGCACGAGCAGTACTTC,CSATPHEQYF
few,TRBJ1-1,TRBV28,.,14,TGTGCCAGCAGTTTTCTGGAGTCGGGAGCTGAAGCTTTCTTT,CASSFLESGAEAFF
.,TRBJ2-1,TRBV25-1,.,14,TGTGCCAGCAGATGGGGTGGATCCTACAATGAGCAGTTCTTC,CASRWGGSYNEQFF
once,TRBJ2-6,TRBV6-9,TRBD1,17,TGTGCCAGCAGGGGACAGGCGTTAAGCTCTGGGGCCAACGTCCTGACTTTC,CASRGQALSSGANVLTF
.,TRBJ1-1,TRBV2,TRBD1,18,TGTGCCAGCAGTGTTAGGGCGTGGCAGGGGGACATGAACACTGAAGCTTTCTTT,CASSVRAWQGDMNTEAFF
few,TRBJ2-5,TRBV11-1,.,17,TGTGCCAGCAGCGTAGGGGCGACTTCGCTAGTCCAAGAGACCCAGTACTTC,CASSVGATSLVQETQYF
few,TRBJ1-1,TRBV6-5,.,13,TGTGCCAGCAGTTACATGGAAGGTACTGAAGCTTTCTTT,CASSYMEGTEAFF
.,TRBJ2-7,TRBV5-1,TRBD2,15,TGCGCCAGCAGCTCCATCGAGCGGGGCACCTACGAGCAGTACTTC,CASSSIERGTYEQYF
.,TRBJ2-7,TRBV6-5,TRBD2,15,TGTGCCAGCGAAAAGGGGGCGGGAGGGTCGTACGAGCAGTACTTC,CASEKGAGGSYEQYF
.,TRBJ2-7,TRBV29-1,.,21,TGCAGCCCGCGATCCGCTACCCGCTTGAATCCTAGAACCCTGGTCTCCTACGAGCAGTACTTC,CSPRSATRLNPRTLVSYEQYF
once,TRBJ2-7,TRBV27,.,14,TGTGCCAGCAGTTTATTACCGATGGGTTTTGAGCAGTACTTC,CASSLLPMGFEQYF
.,TRBJ2-2,TRBV9,.,15,TGTGCCAGCAGCGTACGACTACAAAACACCGGGGAGCTGTTTTTT,CASSVRLQNTGELFF
.,TRBJ2-7,TRBV28,TRBD2,14,TGTGCCAGCAGTCCACCGGGACTATCCTACGAGCAGTACTTC,CASSPPGLSYEQYF
.,TRBJ1-2,TRBV7-3,.,13,TGTGCCAGCAGCCCGGGGACGGTGGGTGGCTACACCTTC,CASSPGTVGGYTF
.,TRBJ1-2,TRBV30,TRBD1,13,TGTGCCTGGAGCGTCCAGGGGGCTAGTGGCTACACCTTC,CAWSVQGASGYTF
once,TRBJ2-5,TRBV18,.,15,TGTGCCAGCTCAAGTGGGCAGGGAAACTTGGGGGACCAGTACTTC,CASSSGQGNLGDQYF
.,TRBJ1-1,TRBV28,.,15,TGTGCCAGCAGTTCAGGTTTCTTGATGAACACTGAAGCTTTCTTT,CASSSGFLMNTEAFF
.,TRBJ1-4,TRBV10-2,.,14,TGCGCCACCCACGGGGGGGCAACTAATGAAAAACTGTTTTTT,CATHGGATNEKLFF
.,TRBJ2-1,TRBV19,.,13,TGTGCCAGTAGTTTGCTAGCGTACAATGAGCAGTTCTTC,CASSLLAYNEQFF
.,TRBJ2-1,TRBV6-5,.,15,TGTGCCAGCAGTTACAGGGGAGGCGGCTACAATGAGCAGTTCTTC,CASSYRGGGYNEQFF
.,TRBJ2-7,TRBV4-2,TRBD2,15,TGTGCCAGCAGCCAAGATACTAGCGGGAGGAACGAGCAGTACTTC,CASSQDTSGRNEQYF
.,TRBJ2-7,TRBV28,.,11,TGTGCCAGCAGTCCCCCCAACGAGCAGTACTTC,CASSPPNEQYF
.,TRBJ2-7,TRBV10-1,.,14,TGCGCCAGCAGTGAGCCGGGGACGGGGCGTGAGCAGTACTTC,CASSEPGTGREQYF
.,TRBJ2-2,TRBV5-1,.,16,TGCGCCAGCAGCAGGCGGGGGCCACCGAACACCGGGGAGCTGTTTTTT,CASSRRGPPNTGELFF
.,TRBJ2-1,TRBV29-1,.,15,TGCAGCGTTGAAAAGGGAGACCACACCTACAATGAGCAGTTCTTC,CSVEKGDHTYNEQFF
.,TRBJ1-2,TRBV9,TRBD1,15,TGTGCCAGCAGCGGACAGACAGGGGGGCTTCGTGGCTACACCTTC,CASSGQTGGLRGYTF